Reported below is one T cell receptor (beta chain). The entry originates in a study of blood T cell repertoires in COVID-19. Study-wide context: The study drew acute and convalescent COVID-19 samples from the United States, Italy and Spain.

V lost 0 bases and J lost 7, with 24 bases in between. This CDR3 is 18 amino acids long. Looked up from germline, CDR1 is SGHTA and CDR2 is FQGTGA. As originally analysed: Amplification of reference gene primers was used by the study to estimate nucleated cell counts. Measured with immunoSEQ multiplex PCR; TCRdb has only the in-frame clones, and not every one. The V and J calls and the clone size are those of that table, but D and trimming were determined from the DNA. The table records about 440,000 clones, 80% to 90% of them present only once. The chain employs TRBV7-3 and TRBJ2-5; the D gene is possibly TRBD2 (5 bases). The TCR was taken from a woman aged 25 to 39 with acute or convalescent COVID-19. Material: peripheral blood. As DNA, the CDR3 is TGTGCCAGCAGCTTAACCCCCCCGGGCCGGGAAATAGGTGGGACCCAGTACTTC. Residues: CASSLTPPGREIGGTQYF.